This entry describes one T cell receptor beta chain. This clonotype was counted only a few times. Its antigen is currently not known. Base qualities were left out, and no much larger clone turns up one base away. The data are from a study of T cell repertoires in cytomegalovirus infection (dated by TCRdb to the late 2010s). Context from the whole study: Donor HLA type was relevant to the analysis, as public TCR beta signatures indicated carriage of CMV infection together with the matching HLA type. General conclusions and limits of the study: The ex vivo response was dominated by HLA-C-restricted CMV-specific TCR beta clonotypes, which also provided the single most frequent clonotype in two of eight donors. In both this cohort and an independent cohort of 300 to 450 donors, the cumulative frequency of public TCR beta family members distinguished carriers of CMV infection plus the relevant HLA type.

The instrument was an Illumina HiSeq 1500. TCRdb itself trimmed the public reads at Q25 with fastp, ran MiXCR and retained productive beta chains. Entries that share a CDR3 protein sequence are merged under the most common genes and DNA. Here the sample has over 150,000 distinct CDR3 sequences; approximately 18% occur a single time. The ten largest clones add up to under 30% of the sample. CDR1 SQVTM and CDR2 ANQGSEA are derived from the germline V gene. Inclusive of the bounding cysteine and phenylalanine, the CDR3 is 11 residues long. Kept here is only the CDR3 DNA, which spans 33 bases and is read in frame from base 1. Relative to germline, V is 1 base shorter and J is 6 bases shorter, with 6 bases between their ends.

Sequencing used CD8+ T cells from PBMCs. This TCR was recovered from a human donor in good health (CMV status not recorded). Some clones in this sample may be carry-over from other donors' samples. The chain employs TRBV29-1 and TRBJ1-1; no D segment can be confidently identified. In nucleotide form, the sequence is TGCAGCGTTGAAGCATCATCTGAAGCTTTCTTT. This translates into CSVEASSEAFF.